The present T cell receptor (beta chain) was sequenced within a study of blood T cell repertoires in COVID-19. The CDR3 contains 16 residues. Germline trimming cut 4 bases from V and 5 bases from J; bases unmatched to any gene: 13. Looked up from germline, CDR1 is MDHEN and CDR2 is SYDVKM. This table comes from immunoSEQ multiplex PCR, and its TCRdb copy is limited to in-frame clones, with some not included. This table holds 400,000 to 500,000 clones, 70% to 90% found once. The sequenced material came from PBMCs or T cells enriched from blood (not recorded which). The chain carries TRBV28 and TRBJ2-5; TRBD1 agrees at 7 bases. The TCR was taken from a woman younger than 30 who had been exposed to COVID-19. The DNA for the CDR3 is TGTGCCAGCAGTTCGTTGGCAGGGGGAAAGCAGGAGACCCAGTACTTC. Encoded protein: CASSSLAGGKQETQYF.